A selection of T cell receptor beta chains follows, all from one sample in a study of blood T cell repertoires in COVID-19. Using immunoSEQ multiplex PCR, the repertoire was profiled, and TCRdb retains in-frame clones only, with some absent. The repertoire holds 95,000 to 150,000 clones, with approximately 87% as singletons. The sample was peripheral blood. These receptors were collected from a woman between 45 and 60 years old with acute or convalescent COVID-19. Both conserved end residues are part of each CDR3. Fields, in order: clone size, V gene, CDR3 protein. Size tells how often a clone was seen (once, few, many) or the class of an expanded clone, and some rows leave it out.

clone_size: once; v_call: TRBV5-1; cdr3_aa: CASSERTDHTGGYTF
clone_size: -; v_call: TRBV12-5; cdr3_aa: CASGLGQGGGYTF
clone_size: -; v_call: TRBV7-2; cdr3_aa: CASSLTSGGVNEQFF
clone_size: -; v_call: TRBV11-2; cdr3_aa: CASSHKDRGQTQYF
clone_size: -; v_call: TRBV19; cdr3_aa: CASTEGSGGGSPLHF
clone_size: once; v_call: TRBV7-6; cdr3_aa: CASSSAPTGEFGYTF
clone_size: -; v_call: TRBV5-4; cdr3_aa: CASSLEGHPGETQYF
clone_size: -; v_call: TRBV7-9; cdr3_aa: CASLGTGGNTGELFF
clone_size: -; v_call: TRBV2; cdr3_aa: CASSEQATLSYEQYF
clone_size: -; v_call: TRBV2; cdr3_aa: CASDRGDQPQHF
clone_size: -; v_call: TRBV19; cdr3_aa: CASSIGSGTYEQYF
clone_size: -; v_call: TRBV6-5; cdr3_aa: CASSGGRAGNEQFF
clone_size: -; v_call: TRBV5-4; cdr3_aa: CASSLAGTGNTGELFF
clone_size: few; v_call: TRBV19; cdr3_aa: CASSITGIGRGYGYTF
clone_size: few; v_call: TRBV3-1/TRBV3-2; cdr3_aa: CASSQDQNNEKLFF
clone_size: -; v_call: TRBV30; cdr3_aa: CAWSVWSSGNTIYF
clone_size: once; v_call: TRBV3-1/TRBV3-2; cdr3_aa: CASSQQQGANYGYTF
clone_size: -; v_call: TRBV13; cdr3_aa: CASSLATSGEGDTQYF
clone_size: -; v_call: TRBV2; cdr3_aa: CASGGSLGQPQHF
clone_size: -; v_call: TRBV9; cdr3_aa: CASSVGSRSYEQYF
clone_size: -; v_call: TRBV7-2; cdr3_aa: CASSLEVVRGPDTDTQYF
clone_size: few; v_call: TRBV19; cdr3_aa: CASRFTTGGTRHGYTF
clone_size: -; v_call: TRBV19; cdr3_aa: CASSIDRGPFRFNQPQHF
clone_size: -; v_call: TRBV6-4; cdr3_aa: CASSVTDRSYEQYF
clone_size: -; v_call: TRBV5-4; cdr3_aa: CASSFGGSGTDTQYF
clone_size: -; v_call: TRBV27; cdr3_aa: CAVSTPSTDTQYF
clone_size: -; v_call: TRBV27; cdr3_aa: CASSVEPGQGRYGYTF
clone_size: -; v_call: TRBV5-1; cdr3_aa: CASSYLGGAFSYNEQFF
clone_size: few; v_call: TRBV19; cdr3_aa: CASSADFWGPEAFF
clone_size: once; v_call: TRBV5-8; cdr3_aa: CASSPLTEAFF
clone_size: few; v_call: TRBV20-1; cdr3_aa: CSASSGHEQYF
clone_size: -; v_call: TRBV6-2/TRBV6-3; cdr3_aa: CASSSQEPNEKLFF
clone_size: -; v_call: TRBV6-6; cdr3_aa: CASSDSLSGNTIYF
clone_size: -; v_call: TRBV5-1; cdr3_aa: CASSQDRSYGYTF
clone_size: -; v_call: TRBV11-2; cdr3_aa: CASSLRGGLAGYNEQFF
clone_size: -; v_call: TRBV7-8; cdr3_aa: CASSLTGNQPQHF
clone_size: -; v_call: TRBV25-1; cdr3_aa: CASQNTPENIQYF
clone_size: -; v_call: TRBV12-3/TRBV12-4; cdr3_aa: CASTSYNEQFF
clone_size: -; v_call: TRBV6-2/TRBV6-3; cdr3_aa: CASSYFGGDTEAFF
clone_size: -; v_call: TRBV11-3; cdr3_aa: CASSPGQGASEAFF
clone_size: -; v_call: TRBV2; cdr3_aa: CASNLRTGAVEAFF